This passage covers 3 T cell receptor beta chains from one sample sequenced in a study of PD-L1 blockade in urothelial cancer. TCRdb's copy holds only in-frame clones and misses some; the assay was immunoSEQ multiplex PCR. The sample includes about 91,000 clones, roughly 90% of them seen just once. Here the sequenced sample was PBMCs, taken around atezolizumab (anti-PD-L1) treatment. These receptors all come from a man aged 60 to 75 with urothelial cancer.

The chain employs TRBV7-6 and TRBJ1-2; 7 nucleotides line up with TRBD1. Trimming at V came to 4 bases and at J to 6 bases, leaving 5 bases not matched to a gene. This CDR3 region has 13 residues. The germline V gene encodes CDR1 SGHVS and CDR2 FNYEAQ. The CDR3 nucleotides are TGTGCCAGCAGCTCAACAGGGGATGATGGCTACACCTTC. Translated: CASSSTGDDGYTF.

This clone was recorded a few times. The CDR3 nucleotides are TGCGCCAGCAGCTTGAGTGGGACAGGGGACGTCGTGCAGTACTTC. It codes for CASSLSGTGDVVQYF. This chain connects TRBV5-1 to TRBJ2-7; 10 positions agree with TRBD1. CDR1 is SGHRS, CDR2 YFSETQ, per germline. The CDR3 sequence is 15 residues long. J lost 9 bases, V lost 1 base, and 10 bases had no gene match.

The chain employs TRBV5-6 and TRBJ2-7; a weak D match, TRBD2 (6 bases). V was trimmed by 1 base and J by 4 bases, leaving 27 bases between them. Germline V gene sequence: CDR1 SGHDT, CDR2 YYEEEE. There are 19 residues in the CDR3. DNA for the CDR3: TGTGCCAGCAGCTTGTCCTTCGCGACACTAGCTCAAGGTCCATACGAGCAGTACTTC. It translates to CASSLSFATLAQGPYEQYF.